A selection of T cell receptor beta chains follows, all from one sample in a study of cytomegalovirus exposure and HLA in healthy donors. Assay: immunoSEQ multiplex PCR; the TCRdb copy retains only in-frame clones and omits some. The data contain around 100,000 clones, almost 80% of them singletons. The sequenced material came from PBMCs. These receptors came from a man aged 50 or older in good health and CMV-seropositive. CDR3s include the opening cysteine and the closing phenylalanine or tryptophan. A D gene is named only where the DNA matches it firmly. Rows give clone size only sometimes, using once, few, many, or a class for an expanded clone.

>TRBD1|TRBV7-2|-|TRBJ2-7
CASSKPGTGLYEQYF
TGTGCCAGCAGCAAACCCGGGACAGGTCTTTACGAGCAGTACTTC
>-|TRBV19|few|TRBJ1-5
CASSRTRVSSNQPQHF
TGTGCCAGTAGTAGAACCAGGGTTTCGAGCAATCAGCCCCAGCATTTT
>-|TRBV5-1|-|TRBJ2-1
CASSLSGSYNEQFF
TGCGCCAGCAGCTTGAGCGGGTCCTACAATGAGCAGTTCTTC
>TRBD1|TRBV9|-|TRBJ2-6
CASSAGQGAGANVLTF
TGTGCCAGCAGCGCAGGACAGGGGGCTGGGGCCAACGTCCTGACTTTC
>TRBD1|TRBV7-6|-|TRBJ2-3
CASSTGQLSTDTQYF
TGTGCCAGCAGCACGGGACAGCTTAGCACAGATACGCAGTATTTT
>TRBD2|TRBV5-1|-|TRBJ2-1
CASSSGGLAGLMIF
TGCGCCAGCAGCTCTGGGGGACTAGCGGGACTTATGATCTTC
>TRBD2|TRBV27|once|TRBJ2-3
CASGLAGVPGTQYF
TGTGCCAGTGGACTAGCGGGAGTCCCAGGTACGCAGTATTTT
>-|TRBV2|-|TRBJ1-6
CASSVGQGNSPLHF
TGTGCCAGCAGTGTGGGGCAGGGTAATTCACCCCTCCACTTT
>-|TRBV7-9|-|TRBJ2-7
CASSPGGGHREQYF
TGTGCCAGCAGCCCCGGTGGAGGCCATCGCGAGCAGTACTTC
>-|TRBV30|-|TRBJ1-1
CAWSLGAGNTEAFF
TGTGCCTGGAGTTTGGGGGCAGGGAACACTGAAGCTTTCTTT
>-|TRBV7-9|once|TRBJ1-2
CSSSPPDRTYGYTF
TGTTCCAGCAGCCCCCCCGACAGAACTTATGGCTACACCTTC
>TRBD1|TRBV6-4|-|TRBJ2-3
CASSVGTGGADTQYF
TGTGCCAGCAGTGTTGGGACAGGGGGCGCAGATACGCAGTATTTT
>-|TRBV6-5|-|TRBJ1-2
CASSPSPGNYGYTF
TGTGCCAGCAGTCCTTCGCCAGGGAACTATGGCTACACCTTC
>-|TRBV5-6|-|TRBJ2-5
CASSLGGLQETQYF
TGTGCCAGCAGCTTGGGCGGCCTCCAAGAGACCCAGTACTTC
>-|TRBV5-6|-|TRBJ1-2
CASSLIALTGIAFGGYTF
TGTGCCAGCAGCTTGATCGCCCTTACAGGGATCGCTTTCGGAGGCTACACCTTC
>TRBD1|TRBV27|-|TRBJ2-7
CASTHHGQGSNEQYF
TGTGCCAGCACCCACCATGGACAGGGGAGCAACGAGCAGTACTTC
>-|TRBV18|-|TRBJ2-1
CASSMTSNEQFF
TGTGCCAGCTCAATGACTAGCAATGAGCAGTTCTTC
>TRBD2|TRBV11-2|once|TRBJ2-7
CASSFPGLAVGTYEQYF
TGTGCCAGCAGCTTTCCGGGACTAGCGGTGGGGACCTACGAGCAGTACTTC
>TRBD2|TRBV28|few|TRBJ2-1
CASSLPTGGGAEQFF
TGTGCCAGCAGTTTACCGACGGGGGGAGGGGCTGAGCAGTTCTTC
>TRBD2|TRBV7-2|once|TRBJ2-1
CASSLMTSQTNEQFF
TGTGCCAGCAGCTTAATGACTAGCCAGACGAATGAGCAGTTCTTC
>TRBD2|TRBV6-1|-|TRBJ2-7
CASSEAVAGVEQYF
TGTGCCAGCAGTGAAGCGGTAGCGGGAGTCGAGCAGTACTTC
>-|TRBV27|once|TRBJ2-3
CASSLALDSSTITDTQYF
TGTGCCAGCAGTTTAGCCCTCGACTCATCGACCATCACAGATACGCAGTATTTT
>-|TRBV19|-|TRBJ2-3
CASSIGGTDTQYF
TGTGCCAGTAGTATCGGGGGCACAGATACGCAGTATTTT
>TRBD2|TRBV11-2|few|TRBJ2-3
CASSVGRGTDTQYF
TGTGCCAGCAGTGTCGGGAGGGGCACAGATACGCAGTATTTT
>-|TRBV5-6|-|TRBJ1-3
CASSLSGSGNTIYF
TGTGCCAGCAGCCTCTCGGGTTCTGGAAACACCATATATTTT
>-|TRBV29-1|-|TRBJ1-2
CSVWGLGGYTF
TGCAGCGTTTGGGGGCTTGGTGGCTACACCTTC
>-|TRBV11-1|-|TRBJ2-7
CASSLSYRDYEQYF
TGTGCCAGCAGCTTAAGTTACCGAGACTACGAGCAGTACTTC
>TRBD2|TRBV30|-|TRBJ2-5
CAWSVGAGGQETQYF
TGTGCCTGGAGTGTAGGTGCGGGAGGACAAGAGACCCAGTACTTC
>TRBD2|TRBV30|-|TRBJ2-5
CAWSPGLAGVAQETQYF
TGTGCCTGGAGTCCCGGACTAGCGGGAGTAGCACAAGAGACCCAGTACTTC
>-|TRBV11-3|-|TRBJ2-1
CASSLDPRNEQFF
TGTGCCAGCAGCTTAGATCCCCGGAATGAGCAGTTCTTC
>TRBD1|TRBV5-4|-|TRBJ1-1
CASSKGQGEWGNTEAFF
TGTGCCAGCAGCAAAGGACAGGGGGAATGGGGGAACACTGAAGCTTTCTTT
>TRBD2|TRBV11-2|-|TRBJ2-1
CASKLAGTDEQFF
TGTGCCAGCAAGCTAGCGGGAACGGATGAGCAGTTCTTC
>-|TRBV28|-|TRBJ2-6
CASSPLLGRQTTSSGANVLTF
TGTGCCAGCAGTCCTCTATTGGGCAGGCAGACTACCTCCTCTGGGGCCAACGTCCTGACTTTC
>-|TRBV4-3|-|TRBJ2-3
CASSQYPSSTDTQYF
TGCGCCAGCAGCCAGTATCCGAGCAGCACAGATACGCAGTATTTT
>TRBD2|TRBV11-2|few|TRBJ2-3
CASSLAGGASTDTQYF
TGTGCCAGCAGCCTAGCGGGAGGGGCGAGCACAGATACGCAGTATTTT
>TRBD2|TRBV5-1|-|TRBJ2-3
CASSKDLAGVTDTQYF
TGCGCCAGCAGCAAAGACCTAGCGGGAGTGACAGATACGCAGTATTTT
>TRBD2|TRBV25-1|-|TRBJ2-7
CASSALSGSSYEQYF
TGTGCCAGCAGTGCCCTTAGCGGGAGCTCCTACGAGCAGTACTTC
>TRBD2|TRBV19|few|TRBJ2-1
CASSISVREPYNEQFF
TGTGCCAGTAGTATTTCGGTGCGGGAGCCTTACAATGAGCAGTTCTTC
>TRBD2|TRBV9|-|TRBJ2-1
CASSPSASGNYNEQFF
TGTGCCAGCAGCCCCTCGGCTAGCGGGAATTACAATGAGCAGTTCTTC
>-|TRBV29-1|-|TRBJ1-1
CSVEGEGGAFTEAFF
TGCAGCGTTGAAGGGGAAGGGGGGGCGTTCACTGAAGCTTTCTTT
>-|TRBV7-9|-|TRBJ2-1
CASSLAGGPLYNEQFF
TGTGCCAGCAGCTTAGCCGGTGGGCCCCTTTACAATGAGCAGTTCTTC
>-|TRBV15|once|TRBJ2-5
CATSRDLGGRETQYF
TGTGCCACCAGCAGAGATTTAGGGGGAAGAGAGACCCAGTACTTC
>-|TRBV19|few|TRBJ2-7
CASSRDQSYEQYF
TGTGCCAGTAGCCGGGATCAATCCTACGAGCAGTACTTC
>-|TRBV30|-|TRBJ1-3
CAWSAGLSSGNTIYF
TGTGCCTGGAGTGCAGGACTGAGCTCTGGAAACACCATATATTTT
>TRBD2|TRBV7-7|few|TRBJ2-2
CASSFSLAENTGELFF
TGTGCCAGCAGCTTTTCCCTAGCGGAAAACACCGGGGAGCTGTTTTTT
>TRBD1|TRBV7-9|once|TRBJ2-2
CASSTPGQGLSGELFF
TGTGCCAGCAGCACTCCGGGACAGGGGTTATCCGGGGAGCTGTTTTTT
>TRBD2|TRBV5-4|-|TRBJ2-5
CASSPTGSGGRAQETQYF
TGTGCCAGCAGCCCCACCGGTTCAGGCGGGAGGGCCCAAGAGACCCAGTACTTC
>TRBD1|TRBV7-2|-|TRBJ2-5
CASSLGQGLVETQYF
TGTGCCAGCAGCTTAGGACAGGGGTTGGTAGAGACCCAGTACTTC
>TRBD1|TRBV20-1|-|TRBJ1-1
CRGTGGSEAFF
TGCAGGGGTACAGGGGGCTCTGAAGCTTTCTTT
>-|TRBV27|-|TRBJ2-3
CASRLSRDTQYF
TGTGCCAGCAGACTGTCTCGGGATACGCAGTATTTT
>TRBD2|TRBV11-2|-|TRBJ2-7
CASSRTPGTSATYEQYF
TGTGCCAGCAGCCGAACTCCGGGGACTAGCGCAACCTACGAGCAGTACTTC
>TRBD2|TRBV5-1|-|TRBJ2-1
CASSPLAGEVYEQFF
TGCGCCAGCAGCCCTCTGGCGGGAGAGGTATATGAGCAGTTCTTC
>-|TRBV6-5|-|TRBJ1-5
CASSPAGNQPQHF
TGTGCCAGCAGTCCCGCAGGCAATCAGCCCCAGCATTTT
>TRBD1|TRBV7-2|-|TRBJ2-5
CASDRDQETQYF
TGTGCCAGTGACAGGGACCAAGAGACCCAGTACTTC
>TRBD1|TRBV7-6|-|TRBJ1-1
CASSKGQIGNTEAFF
TGTGCCAGCAGCAAGGGACAGATCGGCAACACTGAAGCTTTCTTT